The T cell receptor (beta chain) under discussion was sequenced for a study of blood T cell repertoires in COVID-19. Overall study: Acute-phase and convalescent COVID-19 samples originated in the United States, Italy and Spain. PBMCs, B-cell-depleted T cells, or T cells provided the cDNA or gDNA that made up the material.

Here immunoSEQ multiplex PCR was the method, and the copy in TCRdb shows in-frame clones only, minus some. The sample contains some 130,000 clones, 81% of which appear only once. Germline V gene data show CDR1 as MNHNY and CDR2 as SVGAGI (reference sequence). The CDR3 is made up of 11 amino acids. Deletions cut 0 bases from V and 7 bases from J, with 4 bases between. V is TRBV6-6 and J is TRBJ2-7; D not resolved. Source material: peripheral blood. This clonotype was obtained from a woman aged 55-75 years with active or convalescent COVID-19. CDR3 sequence reads: CASSYSTEQYF. In DNA, the CDR3 is TGTGCCAGCAGTTACTCGACTGAGCAGTACTTC.